The 8 T cell receptor beta chains below were found in one sample sequenced in a study of blood T cell repertoires in COVID-19. Libraries were prepared by immunoSEQ multiplex PCR; TCRdb keeps only in-frame clonotypes and omits some of them. The sample consists of fewer than 200,000 clones, about 85% of them appearing once. The sample consisted of peripheral blood. All receptors derive from a man between 60 and 75 years old with acute or convalescent COVID-19.

The CDR3 DNA reads TGTGCCAGTCGGGCAGGGAATCACTACGAGCAGTACTTC. Translated, it gives CASRAGNHYEQYF. The J gene is TRBJ2-7, the V gene TRBV6-5; maybe TRBD1 (5 bases). The ends were cut back, 9 bases at V and 3 bases at J, with 15 bases in the middle. CDR3 length: 13 residues. Germline V gene sequence: CDR1 MNHEY, CDR2 SVGAGI.

This sequence joins TRBV11-2 and TRBJ2-7; TRBD1 matches at 8 bases. Looked up from germline, CDR1 is SGHAT and CDR2 is FQNNGV. V shed 1 base, J shed 5 bases, and the junction held 7 bases outside the gene matches. The CDR3 totals 15 residues. The CDR3 loop is CASSLGQGAQDEQYV. In DNA, the CDR3 is TGTGCCAGCAGCTTAGGGCAGGGGGCACAGGACGAGCAGTACGTC.

The rearrangement joins TRBV15 to TRBJ2-7; TRBD1 aligns across 11 bases. Trimming at V came to 5 bases and at J to 2 bases, leaving 2 bases not matched to a gene. The CDR3 has 14 residues. Germline values: CDR1 LNHNV, CDR2 YYDKDF (reference sequence). CDR3 sequence (DNA): TGTGCCACCAGCGAGGACAGGGGGCCCTACGAGCAGTACGTC. This sequence encodes CATSEDRGPYEQYV.

This chain links TRBV11-2 with TRBJ1-3; tentatively, D is TRBD1 (6 bases). The germline CDR1 and CDR2 sequences are SGHAT and FQNNGV. This CDR3 has 19 amino acids. V lost 5 bases and J lost 3, with 26 bases in between. In DNA form, the CDR3 reads TGTGCCAGCAGCCGGCGTAATAAGGGGCAGGGGCACTTTGGAAACACCATATATTTT. This encodes CASSRRNKGQGHFGNTIYF.

The J gene is TRBJ1-2, the V gene TRBV12-3 or TRBV12-4, with 8 bases identical to TRBD1. The ends lost 6 bases at V and 4 bases at J; junction bases unmatched: 4. The length of the CDR3 is 13 residues. CDR3 DNA sequence: TGTGCCAGCAGCCCGGACAGGGTCTATGGCTACACCTTC. This codes for CASSPDRVYGYTF.

The chain links TRBV5-1 to TRBJ1-1, with D perhaps matching TRBD1 (6 bases). CDR3 length: 14 amino acids. The germline V gene has CDR1 SGHRS and CDR2 YFSETQ. V was pared by 3 bases and J by 3 bases, with 12 bases between. The CDR3 nucleotides are TGCGCCAGCAGCTCGACGGACAGTGACACTGAAGCTTTCTTT. It translates to CASSSTDSDTEAFF.

The chain carries TRBV4-3 and TRBJ1-2, with TRBD1 matching over 9 bases. Trimming at V came to 1 base and at J to 6 bases, leaving 15 bases not matched to a gene. This CDR3 has 18 residues. Looked up from germline, CDR1 is LGHNA and CDR2 is YSLEER. CDR3 in amino acids: CASSQVGIVLGQGDGYTF. In DNA form, the CDR3 reads TGCGCCAGCAGCCAAGTAGGTATCGTCCTGGGACAGGGCGATGGCTACACCTTC.

This chain connects TRBV6-6 to TRBJ1-1; 8 bases are a match to TRBD1. Germline CDR1 and CDR2: MNHNY and SVGAGI (reference sequence). V shed 4 bases, J shed 5 bases, and the junction held 3 bases outside the gene matches. The CDR3 length is 13 residues. The CDR3 here is CASSSTGATEAFF. The CDR3 DNA is TGTGCCAGCAGTTCGACAGGGGCAACTGAAGCTTTCTTT.